This T cell receptor (beta chain) is from a study of beta chain features in type 1 diabetes. Overall study results and limits: The similarity of naive, central memory and Treg TCRB repertoires appeared greater among patients than among healthy donors. All four CD4+ subsets from Type 1 diabetes patients carried moderately but significantly shorter TCRB CDR3s.

Expressed TCRB transcripts were sequenced, since all the RNA that had been isolated was reverse transcribed. The data were produced by immunoSEQ multiplex PCR, yet TCRdb's version contains in-frame clones alone and is incomplete. The table records 300,000 to 350,000 clones, roughly 12% of them present only once. This CDR3 comprises 18 residues. In germline, CDR1 is SGHTA, CDR2 FQGTGA. Unmatched junction bases numbered 8, after V lost 2 bases and J lost 2 bases. This clone has just a few counts. Its matching antigen is unknown. Stem cell-like memory, regulatory, central memory and naive CD4+ cells were sorted via CD45RO/CCR7/CD25/CD127/CD95/CD27.

Sequencing was carried out using naive CD4+ T cells from blood. This receptor was obtained from a young woman with type 1 diabetes. The rearrangement uses TRBV7-3 and TRBJ2-6; 8 bases are shared with TRBD1. DNA of the CDR3: TGTGCCAGCAGCTTATTAAACAGGGGGGTACCTGGGGCCAACGTCCTGACTTTC. Encoded protein: CASSLLNRGVPGANVLTF.